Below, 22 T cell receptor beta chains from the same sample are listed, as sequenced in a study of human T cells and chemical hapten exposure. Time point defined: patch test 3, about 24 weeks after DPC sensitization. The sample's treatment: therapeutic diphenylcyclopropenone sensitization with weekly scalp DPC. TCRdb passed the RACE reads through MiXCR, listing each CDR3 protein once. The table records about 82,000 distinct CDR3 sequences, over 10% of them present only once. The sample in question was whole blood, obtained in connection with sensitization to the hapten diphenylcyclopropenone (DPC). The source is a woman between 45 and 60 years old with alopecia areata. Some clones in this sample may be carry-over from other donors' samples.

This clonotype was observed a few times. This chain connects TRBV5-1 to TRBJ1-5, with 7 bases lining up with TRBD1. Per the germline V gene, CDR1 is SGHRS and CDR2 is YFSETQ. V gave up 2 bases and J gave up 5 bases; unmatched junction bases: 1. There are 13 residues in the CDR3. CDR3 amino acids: CASSLTGDQPQHF. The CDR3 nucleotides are TGCGCCAGCAGCTTAACAGGGGATCAGCCCCAGCATTTT.

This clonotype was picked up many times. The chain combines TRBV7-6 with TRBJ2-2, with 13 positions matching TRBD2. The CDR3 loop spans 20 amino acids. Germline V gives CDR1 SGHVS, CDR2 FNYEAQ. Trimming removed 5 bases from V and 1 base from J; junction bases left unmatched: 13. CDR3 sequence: CASSPGRLAGGRGNTGELFF. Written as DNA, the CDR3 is TGTGCCAGCAGCCCCGGCCGACTAGCGGGAGGACGAGGGAACACCGGGGAGCTGTTTTTT. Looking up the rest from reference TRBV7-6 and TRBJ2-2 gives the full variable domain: GAGVSQSPRYKVTKRGQDVALRCDPISGHVSLYWYRQALGQGPEFLTYFNYEAQQDKSGLPNDRFSAERPEGSISTLTIQRTEQRDSAMYRCASSPGRLAGGRGNTGELFFGEGSRLTVL.

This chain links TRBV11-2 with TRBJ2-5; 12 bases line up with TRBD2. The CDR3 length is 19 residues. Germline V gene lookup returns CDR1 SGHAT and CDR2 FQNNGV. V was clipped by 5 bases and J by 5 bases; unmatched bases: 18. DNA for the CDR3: TGTGCCAGCAGCCCCCGGACTAGCGGGACCCTCGAGTCCAGGGAGACCCAGTACTTC. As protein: CASSPRTSGTLESRETQYF.

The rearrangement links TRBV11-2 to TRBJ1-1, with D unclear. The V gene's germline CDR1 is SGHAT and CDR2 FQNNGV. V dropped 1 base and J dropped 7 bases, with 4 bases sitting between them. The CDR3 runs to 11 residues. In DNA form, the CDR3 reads TGTGCCAGCAGCTTAGTCGGTGAAGCTTTCTTT. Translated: CASSLVGEAFF.

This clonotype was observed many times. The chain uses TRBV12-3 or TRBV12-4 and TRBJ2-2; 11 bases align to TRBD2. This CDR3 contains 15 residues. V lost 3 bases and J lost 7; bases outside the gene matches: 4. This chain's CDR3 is CASSLTSGIIGELFF. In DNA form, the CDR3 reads TGTGCCAGCAGTTTGACTAGCGGGATAATCGGGGAGCTGTTTTTT.

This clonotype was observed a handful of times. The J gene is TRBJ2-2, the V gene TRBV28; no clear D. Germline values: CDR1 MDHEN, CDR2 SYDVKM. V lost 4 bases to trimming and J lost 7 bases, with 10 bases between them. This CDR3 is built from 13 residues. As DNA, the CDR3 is TGTGCCAGCAGTTCCCCCCAGCACGGGGAGCTGTTTTTT. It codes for CASSSPQHGELFF.

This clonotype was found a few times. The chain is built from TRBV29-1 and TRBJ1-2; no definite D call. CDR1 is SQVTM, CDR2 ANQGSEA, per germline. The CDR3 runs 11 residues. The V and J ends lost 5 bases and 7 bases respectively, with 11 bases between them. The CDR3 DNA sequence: TGCAGCGTTAAGGCCAGTTCTGGCTACACCTTC. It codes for CSVKASSGYTF.

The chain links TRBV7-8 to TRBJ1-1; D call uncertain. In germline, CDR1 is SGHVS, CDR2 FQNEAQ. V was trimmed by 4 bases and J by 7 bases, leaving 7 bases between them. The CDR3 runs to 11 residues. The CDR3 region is CASSSQSEAFF. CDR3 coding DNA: TGTGCCAGCAGCTCCCAGAGTGAAGCTTTCTTT.

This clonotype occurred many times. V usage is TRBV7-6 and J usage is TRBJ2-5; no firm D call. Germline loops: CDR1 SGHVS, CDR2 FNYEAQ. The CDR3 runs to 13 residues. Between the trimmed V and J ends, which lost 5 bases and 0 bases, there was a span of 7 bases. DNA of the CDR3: TGTGCCAGCAGCGTATCGTACCAAGAGACCCAGTACTTC. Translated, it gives CASSVSYQETQYF.

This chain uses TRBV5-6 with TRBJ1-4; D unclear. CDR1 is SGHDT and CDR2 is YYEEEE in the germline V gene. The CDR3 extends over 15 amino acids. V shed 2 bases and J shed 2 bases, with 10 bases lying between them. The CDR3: CASSFGPSTNEKLFF. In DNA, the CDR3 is TGTGCCAGCAGCTTCGGACCGTCGACTAATGAAAAACTGTTTTTT. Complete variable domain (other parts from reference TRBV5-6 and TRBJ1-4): DAGVTQSPTHLIKTRGQQVTLRCSPKSGHDTVSWYQQALGQGPQFIFQYYEEEERQRGNFPDRFSGHQFPNYSSELNVNALLLGDSALYLCASSFGPSTNEKLFFGSGTQLSVL.

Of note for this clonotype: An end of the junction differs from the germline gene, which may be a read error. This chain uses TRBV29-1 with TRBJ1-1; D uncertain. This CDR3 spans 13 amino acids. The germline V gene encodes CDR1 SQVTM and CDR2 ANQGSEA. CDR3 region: CSVEGIGSPEAFF. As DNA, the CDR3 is TGCAGCGTAGAAGGGATAGGCAGCCCTGAAGCTTTCTTT.

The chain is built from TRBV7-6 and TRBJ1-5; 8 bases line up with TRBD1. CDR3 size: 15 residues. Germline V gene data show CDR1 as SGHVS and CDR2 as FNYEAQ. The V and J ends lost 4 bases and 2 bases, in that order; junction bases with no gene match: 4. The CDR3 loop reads CASSSGGAGNQPQHF. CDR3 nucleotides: TGTGCCAGCAGCTCAGGGGGCGCTGGCAATCAGCCCCAGCATTTT. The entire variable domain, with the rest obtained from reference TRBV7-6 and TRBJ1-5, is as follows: GAGVSQSPRYKVTKRGQDVALRCDPISGHVSLYWYRQALGQGPEFLTYFNYEAQQDKSGLPNDRFSAERPEGSISTLTIQRTEQRDSAMYRCASSSGGAGNQPQHFGDGTRLSIL.

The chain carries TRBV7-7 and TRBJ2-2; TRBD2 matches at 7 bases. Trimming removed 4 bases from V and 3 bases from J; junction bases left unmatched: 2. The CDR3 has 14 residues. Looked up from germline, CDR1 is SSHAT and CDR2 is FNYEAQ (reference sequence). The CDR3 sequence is CASSSGLYTGELFF. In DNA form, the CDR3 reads TGTGCCAGCAGCTCGGGACTATACACCGGGGAGCTGTTTTTT.

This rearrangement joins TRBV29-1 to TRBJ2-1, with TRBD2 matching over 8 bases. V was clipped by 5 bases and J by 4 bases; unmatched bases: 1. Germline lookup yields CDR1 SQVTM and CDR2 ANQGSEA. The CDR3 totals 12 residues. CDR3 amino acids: CSVLAGYNEQFF. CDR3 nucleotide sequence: TGCAGCGTTTTAGCGGGGTACAATGAGCAGTTCTTC.

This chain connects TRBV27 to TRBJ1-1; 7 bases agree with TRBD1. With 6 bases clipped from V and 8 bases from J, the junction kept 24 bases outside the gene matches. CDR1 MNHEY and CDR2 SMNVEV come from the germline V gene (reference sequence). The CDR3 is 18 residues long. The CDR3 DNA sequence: TGTGCCAGCAGGGGGGTGGGGACAGTGGGATCCCTTGCCCACGAAGCTTTCTTT. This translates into CASRGVGTVGSLAHEAFF.

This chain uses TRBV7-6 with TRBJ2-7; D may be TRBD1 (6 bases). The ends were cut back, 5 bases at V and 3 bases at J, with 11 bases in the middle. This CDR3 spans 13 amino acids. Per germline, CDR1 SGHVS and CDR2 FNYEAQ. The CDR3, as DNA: TGTGCCAGCAGCCGGACAGAAAACTACGAGCAGTACTTC. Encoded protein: CASSRTENYEQYF.

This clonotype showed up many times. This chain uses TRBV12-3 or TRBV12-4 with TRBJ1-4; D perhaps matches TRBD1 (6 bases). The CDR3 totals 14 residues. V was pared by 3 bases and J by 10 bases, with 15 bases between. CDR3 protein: CASSFSGGVGKLFF. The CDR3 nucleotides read TGTGCCAGCAGTTTTTCGGGGGGCGTTGGAAAACTGTTTTTT.

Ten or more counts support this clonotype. The CDR3 protein is CASSLVGRLFTTDTQYF. As DNA, the CDR3 is TGCGCCAGCAGCTTGGTTGGGCGTCTTTTCACCACAGATACGCAGTATTTT. The chain combines TRBV5-1 with TRBJ2-3; D unresolved. Germline V CDR1 and CDR2: SGHRS, YFSETQ. Trimming stripped 0 bases from V and 2 bases from J, with 16 bases between. CDR3 length equals 17 residues. Based on the CDR3 plus reference TRBV5-1 and TRBJ2-3, the full variable domain is KAGVTQTPRYLIKTRGQQVTLSCSPISGHRSVSWYQQTPGQGLQFLFEYFSETQRNKGNFPGRFSGRQFSNSRSEMNVSTLELGDSALYLCASSLVGRLFTTDTQYFGPGTRLTVL.

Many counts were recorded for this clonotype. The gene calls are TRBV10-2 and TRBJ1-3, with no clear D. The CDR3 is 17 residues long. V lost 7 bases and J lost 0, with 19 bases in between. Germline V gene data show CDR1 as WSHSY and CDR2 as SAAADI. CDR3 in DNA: TGCGCCAGCACCCCCAGGTGGGGAACTTTCTCTGGAAACACCATATATTTT. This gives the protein CASTPRWGTFSGNTIYF.

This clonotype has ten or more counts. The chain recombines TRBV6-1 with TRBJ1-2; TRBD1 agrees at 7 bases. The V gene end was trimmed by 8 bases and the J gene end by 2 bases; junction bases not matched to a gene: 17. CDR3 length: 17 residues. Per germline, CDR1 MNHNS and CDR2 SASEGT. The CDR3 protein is CASQFRQGRKANYGYTF. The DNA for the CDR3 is TGTGCCAGCCAGTTTAGACAGGGTAGAAAAGCAAACTATGGCTACACCTTC.

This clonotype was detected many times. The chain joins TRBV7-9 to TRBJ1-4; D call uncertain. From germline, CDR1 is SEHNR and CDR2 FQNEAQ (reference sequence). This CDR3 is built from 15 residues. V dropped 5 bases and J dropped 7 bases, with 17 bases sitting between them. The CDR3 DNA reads TGTGCCAGCAGCGGATGGACGCTCACGGGTGAAAAACTGTTTTTT. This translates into CASSGWTLTGEKLFF.

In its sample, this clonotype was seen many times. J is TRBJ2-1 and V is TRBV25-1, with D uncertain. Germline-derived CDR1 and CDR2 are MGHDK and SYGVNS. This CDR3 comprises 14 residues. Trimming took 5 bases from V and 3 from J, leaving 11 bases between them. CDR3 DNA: TGTGCCAGCAGTCGGTACGGCCTCTACAATGAGCAGTTCTTC. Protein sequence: CASSRYGLYNEQFF. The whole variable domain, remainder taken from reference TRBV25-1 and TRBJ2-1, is EADIYQTPRYLVIGTGKKITLECSQTMGHDKMYWYQQDPGMELHLIHYSYGVNSTEKGDLSSESTVSRIRTEHFPLTLESARPSHTSQYLCASSRYGLYNEQFFGPGTRLTVL.